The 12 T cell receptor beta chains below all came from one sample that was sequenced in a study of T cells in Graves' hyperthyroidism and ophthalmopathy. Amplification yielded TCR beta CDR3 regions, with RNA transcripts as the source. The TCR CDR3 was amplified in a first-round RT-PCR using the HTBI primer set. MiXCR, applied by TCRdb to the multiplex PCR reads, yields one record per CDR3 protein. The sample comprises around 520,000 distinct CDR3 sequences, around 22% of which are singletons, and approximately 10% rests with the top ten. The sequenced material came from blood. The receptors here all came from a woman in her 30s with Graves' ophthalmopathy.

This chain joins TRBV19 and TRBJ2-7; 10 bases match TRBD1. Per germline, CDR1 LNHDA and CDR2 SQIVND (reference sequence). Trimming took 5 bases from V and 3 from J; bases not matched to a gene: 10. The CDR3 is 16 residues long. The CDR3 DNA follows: TGTGCCAGTAGTTCCCGAGGCCGGGACAGGGGCTACGAGCAGTACTTC. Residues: CASSSRGRDRGYEQYF.

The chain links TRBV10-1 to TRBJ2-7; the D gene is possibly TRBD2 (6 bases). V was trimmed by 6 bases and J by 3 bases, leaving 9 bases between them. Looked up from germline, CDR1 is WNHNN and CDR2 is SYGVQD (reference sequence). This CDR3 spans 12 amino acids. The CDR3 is CASRGGNYEQYF. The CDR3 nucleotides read TGCGCCAGCAGGGGGGGAAACTACGAGCAGTACTTC.

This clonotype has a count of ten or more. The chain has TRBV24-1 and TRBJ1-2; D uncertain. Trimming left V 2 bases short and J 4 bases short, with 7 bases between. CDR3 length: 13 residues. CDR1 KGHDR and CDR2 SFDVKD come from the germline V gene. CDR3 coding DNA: TGTGCCACCAGTGATTACAGCTTCTATGGCTACACCTTC. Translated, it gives CATSDYSFYGYTF.

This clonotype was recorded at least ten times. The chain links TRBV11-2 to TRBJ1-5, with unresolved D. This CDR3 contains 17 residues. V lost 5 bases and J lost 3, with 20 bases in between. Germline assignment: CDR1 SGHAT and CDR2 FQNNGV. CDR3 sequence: CASSAYPLGDVNQPQHF. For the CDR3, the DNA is TGTGCCAGCAGCGCTTATCCCTTAGGAGACGTCAATCAGCCCCAGCATTTT.

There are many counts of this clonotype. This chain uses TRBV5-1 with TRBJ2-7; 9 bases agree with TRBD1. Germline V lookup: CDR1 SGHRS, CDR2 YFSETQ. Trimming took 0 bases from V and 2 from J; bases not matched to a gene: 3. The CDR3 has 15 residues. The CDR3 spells CASSLGDRAAYEQYF. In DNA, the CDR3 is TGCGCCAGCAGCTTGGGGGACAGGGCGGCCTACGAGCAGTACTTC.

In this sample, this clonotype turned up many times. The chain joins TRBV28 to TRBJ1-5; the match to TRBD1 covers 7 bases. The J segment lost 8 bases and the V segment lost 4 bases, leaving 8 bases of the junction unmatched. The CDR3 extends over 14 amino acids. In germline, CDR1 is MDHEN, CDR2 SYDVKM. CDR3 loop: CASSSTGAVEPQHF. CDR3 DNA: TGTGCCAGCAGTTCTACAGGGGCAGTAGAGCCCCAGCATTTT. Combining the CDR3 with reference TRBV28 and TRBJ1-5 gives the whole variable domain DVKVTQSSRYLVKRTGEKVFLECVQDMDHENMFWYRQDPGLGLRLIYFSYDVKMKEKGDIPEGYSVSREKKERFSLILESASTNQTSMYLCASSSTGAVEPQHFGDGTRLSIL.

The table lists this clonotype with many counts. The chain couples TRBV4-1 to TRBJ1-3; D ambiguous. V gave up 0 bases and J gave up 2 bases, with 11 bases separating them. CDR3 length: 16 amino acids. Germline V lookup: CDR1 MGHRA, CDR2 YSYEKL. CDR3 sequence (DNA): TGCGCCAGCAGCCAAGACTCGGGGAATCCTGGAAACACCATATATTTT. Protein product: CASSQDSGNPGNTIYF.

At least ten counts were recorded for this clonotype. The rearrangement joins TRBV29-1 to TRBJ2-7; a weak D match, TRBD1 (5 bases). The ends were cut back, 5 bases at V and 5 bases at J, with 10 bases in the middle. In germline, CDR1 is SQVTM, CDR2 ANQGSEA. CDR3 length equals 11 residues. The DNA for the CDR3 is TGCAGCGTTAGGCAGGGCCACGAGCAGTACTTC. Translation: CSVRQGHEQYF.

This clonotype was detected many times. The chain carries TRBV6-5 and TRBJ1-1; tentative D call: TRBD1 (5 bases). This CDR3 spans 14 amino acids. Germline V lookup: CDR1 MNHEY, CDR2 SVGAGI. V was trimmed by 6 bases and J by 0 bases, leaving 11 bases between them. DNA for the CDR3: TGTGCCAGCAGGGGGAAGGGGCTGAACACTGAAGCTTTCTTT. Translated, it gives CASRGKGLNTEAFF.

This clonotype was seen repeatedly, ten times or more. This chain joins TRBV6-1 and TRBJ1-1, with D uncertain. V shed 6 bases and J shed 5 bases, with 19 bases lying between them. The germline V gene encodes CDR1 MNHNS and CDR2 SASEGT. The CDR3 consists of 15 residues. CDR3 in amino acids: CASSPQMWVVTEAFF. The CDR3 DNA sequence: TGTGCCAGCAGCCCCCAGATGTGGGTAGTAACTGAAGCTTTCTTT.

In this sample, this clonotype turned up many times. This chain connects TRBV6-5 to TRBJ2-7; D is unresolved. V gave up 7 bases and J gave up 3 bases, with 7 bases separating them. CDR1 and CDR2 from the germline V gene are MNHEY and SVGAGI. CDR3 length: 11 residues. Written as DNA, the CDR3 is TGTGCCAGCATCAATAGCTACGAGCAGTACTTC. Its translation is CASINSYEQYF.

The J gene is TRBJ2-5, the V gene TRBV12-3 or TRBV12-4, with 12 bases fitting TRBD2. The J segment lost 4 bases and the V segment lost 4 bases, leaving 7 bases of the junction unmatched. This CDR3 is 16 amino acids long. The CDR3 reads CASSSTTSGRSETQYF. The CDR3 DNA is TGTGCCAGCAGTTCCACGACTAGCGGGAGATCAGAGACCCAGTACTTC.